A selection of T cell receptor beta chains follows, all from one sample in a study of regulatory T cells in long-lasting Graves disease. A single record per CDR3 protein comes from TCRdb applying MiXCR to the multiplex PCR reads. The sample yields hundreds of thousands of distinct CDR3 sequences, around 21% seen once. Sequences were derived from peripheral blood mononuclear cells (PBMCs), sampled when the disease was refractory, from a patient treated with antithyroid drugs. These receptors originate from a female donor with Graves disease. Both conserved end residues are part of each CDR3. Each record gives: CDR3 DNA, CDR3 protein, J gene, V gene, D gene, clone size. A D gene is named only where the DNA matches it firmly. The size entry is marked missing in some rows and otherwise reads once, few, many or a size class.

cdr3_nt: TGTGCCACCAGCTCCCTTGCCCAGGTGTATAACAATGAGCAGTTCTTC
cdr3_aa: CATSSLAQVYNNEQFF
j_call: TRBJ2-1
v_call: TRBV15
d_call: NA
clone_size: NA

cdr3_nt: TGTGCCAGCAGTTCCCGGGAGGGCCTAAGGAACGAGCAGTACTTC
cdr3_aa: CASSSREGLRNEQYF
j_call: TRBJ2-7
v_call: TRBV28
d_call: TRBD2
clone_size: many

cdr3_nt: TGCGCCAGCAGCCAAGATTTCCAGGGCGTACCTGAAGCTTTCTTT
cdr3_aa: CASSQDFQGVPEAFF
j_call: TRBJ1-1
v_call: TRBV4-3
d_call: NA
clone_size: NA

cdr3_nt: TGCGCCAGCAGCTACCAGACTAGTACGTACGAGCAGTACTTC
cdr3_aa: CASSYQTSTYEQYF
j_call: TRBJ2-7
v_call: TRBV5-1
d_call: NA
clone_size: NA

cdr3_nt: TGTGCCTGGAGTTATGGAGTGAACACTGAAGCTTTCTTT
cdr3_aa: CAWSYGVNTEAFF
j_call: TRBJ1-1
v_call: TRBV30
d_call: NA
clone_size: few

cdr3_nt: TGTGCCAGCAGCGCTGACACGCACTCCTACGAGCAGTACTTC
cdr3_aa: CASSADTHSYEQYF
j_call: TRBJ2-7
v_call: TRBV5-4
d_call: NA
clone_size: few

cdr3_nt: TGTGCCAGCACCTCGTCACGGGAGGCACCAAACCAAGAGACCCAGTACTTC
cdr3_aa: CASTSSREAPNQETQYF
j_call: TRBJ2-5
v_call: TRBV6-1
d_call: TRBD2
clone_size: many

cdr3_nt: TGTGCCAGCAGCCGCCTGGGGAAAATAGATGGGGAGACCCAGTACTTC
cdr3_aa: CASSRLGKIDGETQYF
j_call: TRBJ2-5
v_call: TRBV11-2
d_call: NA
clone_size: NA

cdr3_nt: TGTGCCAGCAGTTACGACACTGAAGCTTTCTTT
cdr3_aa: CASSYDTEAFF
j_call: TRBJ1-1
v_call: TRBV6-9
d_call: NA
clone_size: few

cdr3_nt: TGCGCCAGCAGCCATCGACAGGTCAGCACAGATACGCAGTATTTT
cdr3_aa: CASSHRQVSTDTQYF
j_call: TRBJ2-3
v_call: TRBV5-1
d_call: NA
clone_size: NA

cdr3_nt: TGTGCCAGCAACGGGGGTCTCAGGCCCTACAATGAGCAGTTCTTC
cdr3_aa: CASNGGLRPYNEQFF
j_call: TRBJ2-1
v_call: TRBV28
d_call: NA
clone_size: few

cdr3_nt: TGTGCCAGCAGTTACGACAGCGGAGCCTCCTACAATGAGCAGTTCTTC
cdr3_aa: CASSYDSGASYNEQFF
j_call: TRBJ2-1
v_call: TRBV6-9
d_call: NA
clone_size: NA

cdr3_nt: TGCGCCAGCAGCTTGGAGGGCACTTCGGACACTGAAGCTTTCTTT
cdr3_aa: CASSLEGTSDTEAFF
j_call: TRBJ1-1
v_call: TRBV5-1
d_call: NA
clone_size: many

cdr3_nt: TGTGCCAGCAGCTTAATAATCCGGGCAGAGACCCAGTACTTC
cdr3_aa: CASSLIIRAETQYF
j_call: TRBJ2-5
v_call: TRBV7-8
d_call: NA
clone_size: few

cdr3_nt: TGTACCAGCTCACTACCGCCGGGCGGAGGGACTGAAGCTTTCTTT
cdr3_aa: CTSSLPPGGGTEAFF
j_call: TRBJ1-1
v_call: TRBV18
d_call: NA
clone_size: NA

cdr3_nt: TGTGCCAGCAGCTTGGGGACAGGGAGGGCTTTCTTT
cdr3_aa: CASSLGTGRAFF
j_call: TRBJ1-1
v_call: TRBV7-8
d_call: TRBD1
clone_size: few

cdr3_nt: TGTGCCAGCAGTCCCGCAGGGGGTCCCGATCAGCCCCAGCATTTT
cdr3_aa: CASSPAGGPDQPQHF
j_call: TRBJ1-5
v_call: TRBV27
d_call: TRBD1
clone_size: few

cdr3_nt: TGTGCCAGCAGCGCGTCTAACTATGGCTACACCTTC
cdr3_aa: CASSASNYGYTF
j_call: TRBJ1-2
v_call: TRBV9
d_call: NA
clone_size: many

cdr3_nt: TGTGCCAGCGTTAAGGGTGGCACCTACTACGAGCAGTACTTC
cdr3_aa: CASVKGGTYYEQYF
j_call: TRBJ2-7
v_call: TRBV28
d_call: NA
clone_size: many

cdr3_nt: TGTGCCACCAGCAGAGATCGGTTTTTATACGAGCAGTACTTC
cdr3_aa: CATSRDRFLYEQYF
j_call: TRBJ2-7
v_call: TRBV15
d_call: NA
clone_size: few

cdr3_nt: TGTGCCAGCAGCTTAGAAGGTAGTGAAGAGACCCAGTACTTC
cdr3_aa: CASSLEGSEETQYF
j_call: TRBJ2-5
v_call: TRBV7-9
d_call: NA
clone_size: many

cdr3_nt: TGTGCCAGCAGCCTAAACCCCCAACTAGCGGGAGGATCTGAGCAGTTCTTC
cdr3_aa: CASSLNPQLAGGSEQFF
j_call: TRBJ2-1
v_call: TRBV7-3
d_call: TRBD2
clone_size: NA

cdr3_nt: TGTGCCAGCAGCTCGACGGACGAGCAGTACTTC
cdr3_aa: CASSSTDEQYF
j_call: TRBJ2-7
v_call: TRBV11-2
d_call: NA
clone_size: many

cdr3_nt: TGTGCCAGCAGTTTAGGAGAGCACAGCATCTATAGCAATCAGCCCCAGCATTTT
cdr3_aa: CASSLGEHSIYSNQPQHF
j_call: TRBJ1-5
v_call: TRBV28
d_call: NA
clone_size: many

cdr3_nt: TGTGCCATCAGACCACTGCTCAGCTCCTACGAGCAGTACTTC
cdr3_aa: CAIRPLLSSYEQYF
j_call: TRBJ2-7
v_call: TRBV10-3
d_call: NA
clone_size: many

cdr3_nt: TGTGCCAGCAGTCCAACTACCGGGACACAAGAGACCCAGTACTTC
cdr3_aa: CASSPTTGTQETQYF
j_call: TRBJ2-5
v_call: TRBV27
d_call: NA
clone_size: NA

cdr3_nt: TGTGCCAGCAGCCAGACCCCGGAGGGACAGCCCCAGCATTTT
cdr3_aa: CASSQTPEGQPQHF
j_call: TRBJ1-5
v_call: TRBV3-1
d_call: NA
clone_size: few

cdr3_nt: TGTGCCAGCAGCTTAGAACACAGGAGTTCGAGGGAGCAGTACTTC
cdr3_aa: CASSLEHRSSREQYF
j_call: TRBJ2-7
v_call: TRBV7-2
d_call: NA
clone_size: NA

cdr3_nt: TGTGCCAGCAGAATACAGGGAAACACTGAAGCTTTCTTT
cdr3_aa: CASRIQGNTEAFF
j_call: TRBJ1-1
v_call: TRBV6-1
d_call: NA
clone_size: many

cdr3_nt: TGTGCCAGCAGTTTACTAGGCCGTTCCTACGAGCAGTACTTC
cdr3_aa: CASSLLGRSYEQYF
j_call: TRBJ2-7
v_call: TRBV27
d_call: NA
clone_size: many

cdr3_nt: TGTGCCAGCAGTACCCCATTACAGGGTATCCAGCCCCAGCATTTT
cdr3_aa: CASSTPLQGIQPQHF
j_call: TRBJ1-5
v_call: TRBV28
d_call: NA
clone_size: many

cdr3_nt: TGTGCCAGCAGTTCTACGGGACTTCCGACTCAAGAGACCCAGCACTTC
cdr3_aa: CASSSTGLPTQETQHF
j_call: TRBJ2-5
v_call: TRBV28
d_call: NA
clone_size: NA

cdr3_nt: TGTGCCAGTAGTATGGGCTCTAGCAATCAGCCCCAGCATTTT
cdr3_aa: CASSMGSSNQPQHF
j_call: TRBJ1-5
v_call: TRBV19
d_call: NA
clone_size: NA

cdr3_nt: TGTGCCAGCAGTGGGGGACTAGCGGGTGTCAATGAGCAGTTCTTC
cdr3_aa: CASSGGLAGVNEQFF
j_call: TRBJ2-1
v_call: TRBV28
d_call: TRBD2
clone_size: NA

cdr3_nt: TGTGCCAGCAGGGTCGGACAGGGATCACCCCTCCACTTT
cdr3_aa: CASRVGQGSPLHF
j_call: TRBJ1-6
v_call: TRBV12-3/TRBV12-4
d_call: TRBD1
clone_size: many

cdr3_nt: TGTGCCAGCAGTTACCTCGGGGCCCCAGCCGGGGAGCTGTTTTTT
cdr3_aa: CASSYLGAPAGELFF
j_call: TRBJ2-2
v_call: TRBV6-9
d_call: NA
clone_size: few

cdr3_nt: TGTGCTAGTGGTTTGGATCAGGGGGCTTCCTACAATGAGCAGTTCTTC
cdr3_aa: CASGLDQGASYNEQFF
j_call: TRBJ2-1
v_call: TRBV12-5
d_call: TRBD1
clone_size: few

cdr3_nt: TGTGCCAGCAGCCCCTCGGGGCGACACCTTGAAAAACTGTTTTTT
cdr3_aa: CASSPSGRHLEKLFF
j_call: TRBJ1-4
v_call: TRBV28
d_call: NA
clone_size: many

cdr3_nt: TGTGCCAGCAGCTTCCGGGGAATTAACACCGGGGAGCTGTTTTTT
cdr3_aa: CASSFRGINTGELFF
j_call: TRBJ2-2
v_call: TRBV6-2/TRBV6-3
d_call: NA
clone_size: NA

cdr3_nt: TGTGCCAGCAGCCTCAGAACCGGGACTAGCCTCCTGGGGGGAGATACGCAGTATTTT
cdr3_aa: CASSLRTGTSLLGGDTQYF
j_call: TRBJ2-3
v_call: TRBV14
d_call: TRBD2
clone_size: NA

cdr3_nt: TGTGCCAGCAGCCAAGATCTTGGGGCAGGGGGCGCCGAGCAGTACTTC
cdr3_aa: CASSQDLGAGGAEQYF
j_call: TRBJ2-7
v_call: TRBV3-1
d_call: TRBD1
clone_size: NA

cdr3_nt: TGTGCCACCAGGCCGGACAGGAGGAACACTGAAGCTTTCTTT
cdr3_aa: CATRPDRRNTEAFF
j_call: TRBJ1-1
v_call: TRBV15
d_call: TRBD1
clone_size: many

cdr3_nt: TGTGCCAGCAGCTTCGAGGTGGGACAGGGCTACGAGCAGTACTTC
cdr3_aa: CASSFEVGQGYEQYF
j_call: TRBJ2-7
v_call: TRBV11-2
d_call: TRBD1
clone_size: many

cdr3_nt: TGTGCCACCCAGACCACAGGGTTAGGCGAGCAGTACTTC
cdr3_aa: CATQTTGLGEQYF
j_call: TRBJ2-7
v_call: TRBV6-1
d_call: NA
clone_size: many

cdr3_nt: TGTGCCTGGAGATCAGGACAGCACACTGAAGCTTTCTTT
cdr3_aa: CAWRSGQHTEAFF
j_call: TRBJ1-1
v_call: TRBV30
d_call: NA
clone_size: NA

cdr3_nt: TGTGCCAGCAGTTACCCCGACACGAGCGCAACTAGCACAGATACGCAGTATTTT
cdr3_aa: CASSYPDTSATSTDTQYF
j_call: TRBJ2-3
v_call: TRBV6-2/TRBV6-3
d_call: NA
clone_size: NA

cdr3_nt: TGTGCCAGCAGTTTAGTGGAGGGGTTAGGGAATCAGCCCCAGCATTTT
cdr3_aa: CASSLVEGLGNQPQHF
j_call: TRBJ1-5
v_call: TRBV12-3/TRBV12-4
d_call: NA
clone_size: many

cdr3_nt: TGCAGTGTCAAAGACCCCCTCGATCAGCCCCAGCATTTT
cdr3_aa: CSVKDPLDQPQHF
j_call: TRBJ1-5
v_call: TRBV20-1
d_call: NA
clone_size: few